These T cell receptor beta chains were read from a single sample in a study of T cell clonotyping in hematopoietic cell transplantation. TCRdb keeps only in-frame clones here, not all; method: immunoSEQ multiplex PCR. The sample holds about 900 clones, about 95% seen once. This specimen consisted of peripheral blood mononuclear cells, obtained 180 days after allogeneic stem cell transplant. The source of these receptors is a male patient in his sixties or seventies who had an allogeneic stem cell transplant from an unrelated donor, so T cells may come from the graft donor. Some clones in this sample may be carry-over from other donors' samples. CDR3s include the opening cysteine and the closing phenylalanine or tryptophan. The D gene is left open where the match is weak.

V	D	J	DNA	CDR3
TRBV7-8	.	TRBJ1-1	TGTGCCAGTACAGAAGCCCGGGACACCTCGAACACTGAAGCTTTCTTT	CASTEARDTSNTEAFF
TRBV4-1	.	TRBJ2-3	TGCGCCAGCAGCCAAGACAGGGAGGGCACAGATACGCAGTATTTT	CASSQDREGTDTQYF
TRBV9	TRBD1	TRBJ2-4	TGTGCCAGCAGCGTAGGGCGGACAGGGGGAGCCAAAAACATTCAGTACTTC	CASSVGRTGGAKNIQYF
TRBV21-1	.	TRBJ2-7	TGTGCCAGCAGCAAAGGACTAGCGGGAGTGAATCAAGACGAGCAGTACTTC	CASSKGLAGVNQDEQYF
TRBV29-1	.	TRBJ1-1	TGCAGCGTTGACTCGGGTGGGATTGCGAACACTGAAGCTTTCTTT	CSVDSGGIANTEAFF
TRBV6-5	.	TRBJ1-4	TGTGCCAGCAGTTACTCGAAGGGTTTTTCAGAGAAAACTGTTTTT	CASSYSKGFSEKTVF
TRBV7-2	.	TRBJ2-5	TGTGCCAGCAGCTTAGGTGGAGTGGAGACCCAGTACTTC	CASSLGGVETQYF
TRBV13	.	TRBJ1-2	TGTGCCAGCAGCTTCCAACACGGCGGGGGGCCCAACTATGGCTACACCTTC	CASSFQHGGGPNYGYTF
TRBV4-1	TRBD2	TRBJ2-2	TGCGCCAGCAGCCAATCCATAAGCGGGACCTACACCGGGGAGCTGTTTTTT	CASSQSISGTYTGELFF
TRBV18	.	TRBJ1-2	TGTGCCAGCTCACCACAGCCGGGACAAGGAGCGGGCTACACCTTC	CASSPQPGQGAGYTF
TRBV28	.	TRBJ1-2	TGTGCCAGCAGTCCCCGGGGTTCAGCTAACTATGGCTACACCTTC	CASSPRGSANYGYTF
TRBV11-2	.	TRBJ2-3	TGTGCCAGCAGCTTAGGGGTTAGCGTTCCCACAGATACGCAGTATTTT	CASSLGVSVPTDTQYF
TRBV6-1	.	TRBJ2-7	TGTGCCAGCAGTACCGGTTGGGCGTCCTACGAGCAGTACTTC	CASSTGWASYEQYF
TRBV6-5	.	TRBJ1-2	TGTGCCAGCAGTTACGGATGGGGAAATGGCTACACCTTC	CASSYGWGNGYTF
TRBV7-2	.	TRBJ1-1	TGTGCCAGCAGCTCACAGGGCCGGGGCACTGAAGCTTTCTTT	CASSSQGRGTEAFF
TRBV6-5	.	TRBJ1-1	TGTGCCAGCAGTTTAGACGGGGGTAACACTGAAGCTTTCTTT	CASSLDGGNTEAFF